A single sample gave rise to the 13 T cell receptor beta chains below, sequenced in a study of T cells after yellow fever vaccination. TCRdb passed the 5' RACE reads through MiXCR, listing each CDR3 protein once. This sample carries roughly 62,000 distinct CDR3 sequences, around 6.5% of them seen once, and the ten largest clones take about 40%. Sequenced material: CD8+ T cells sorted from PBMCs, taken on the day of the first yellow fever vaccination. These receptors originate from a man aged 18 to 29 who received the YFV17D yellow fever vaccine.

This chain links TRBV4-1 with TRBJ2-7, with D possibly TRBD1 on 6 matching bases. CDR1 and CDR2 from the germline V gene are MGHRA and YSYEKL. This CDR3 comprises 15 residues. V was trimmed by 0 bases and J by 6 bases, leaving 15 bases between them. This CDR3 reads CASSQEDSWWGEQYF. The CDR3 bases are TGCGCCAGCAGCCAAGAGGACAGCTGGTGGGGCGAGCAGTACTTC.

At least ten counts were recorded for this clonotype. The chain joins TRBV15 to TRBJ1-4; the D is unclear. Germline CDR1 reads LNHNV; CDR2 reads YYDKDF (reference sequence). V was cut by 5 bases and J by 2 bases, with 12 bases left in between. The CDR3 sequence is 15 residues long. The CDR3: CATSSRSPTNEKLFF. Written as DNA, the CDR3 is TGTGCCACCAGCTCGCGTAGCCCCACTAATGAAAAACTGTTTTTT.

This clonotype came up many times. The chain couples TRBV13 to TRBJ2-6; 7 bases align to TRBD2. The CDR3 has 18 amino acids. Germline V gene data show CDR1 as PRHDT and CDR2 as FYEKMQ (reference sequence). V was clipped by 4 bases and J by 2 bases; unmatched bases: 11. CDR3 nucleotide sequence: TGTGCCAGCAGCTCGACAGTCGAGGGAGGGGCTGGGGCCAACGTCCTGACTTTC. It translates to CASSSTVEGGAGANVLTF.

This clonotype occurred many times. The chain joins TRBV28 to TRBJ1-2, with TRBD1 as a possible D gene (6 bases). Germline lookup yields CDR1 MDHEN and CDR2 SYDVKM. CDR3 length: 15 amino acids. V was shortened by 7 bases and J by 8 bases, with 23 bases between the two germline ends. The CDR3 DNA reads TGTGCCAGCACCCTCGTGCGGGGGGGGGCAGGAGGCTACACCTTC. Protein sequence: CASTLVRGGAGGYTF.

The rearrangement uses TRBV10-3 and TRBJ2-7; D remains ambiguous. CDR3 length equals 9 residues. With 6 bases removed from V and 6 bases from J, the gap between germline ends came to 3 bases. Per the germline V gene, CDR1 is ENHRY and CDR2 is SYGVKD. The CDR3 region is CAIRGEQYV. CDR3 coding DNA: TGTGCCATCAGGGGCGAGCAGTACGTC.

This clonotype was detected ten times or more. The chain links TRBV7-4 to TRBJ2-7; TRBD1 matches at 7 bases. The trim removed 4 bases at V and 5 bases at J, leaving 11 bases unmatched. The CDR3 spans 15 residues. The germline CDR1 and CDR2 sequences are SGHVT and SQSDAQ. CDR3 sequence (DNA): TGTGCCAGCAGCTCAGAACAGGGGTGCTTCAACGAGCAGTACGTC. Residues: CASSSEQGCFNEQYV.

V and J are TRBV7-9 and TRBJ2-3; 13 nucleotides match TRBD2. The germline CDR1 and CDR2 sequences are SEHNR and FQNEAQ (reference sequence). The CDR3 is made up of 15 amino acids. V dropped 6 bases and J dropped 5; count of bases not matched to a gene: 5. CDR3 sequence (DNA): TGTGCCAGCAGTTCGACTAGCGGGGGGAGAGATACGCAGTATTTT. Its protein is CASSSTSGGRDTQYF.

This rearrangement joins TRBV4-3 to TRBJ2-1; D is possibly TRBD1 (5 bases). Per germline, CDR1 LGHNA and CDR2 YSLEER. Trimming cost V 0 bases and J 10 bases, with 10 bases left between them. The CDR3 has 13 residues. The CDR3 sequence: CASSQDRGQEQFF. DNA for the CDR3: TGCGCCAGCAGCCAAGATAGGGGCCAAGAGCAGTTCTTC.

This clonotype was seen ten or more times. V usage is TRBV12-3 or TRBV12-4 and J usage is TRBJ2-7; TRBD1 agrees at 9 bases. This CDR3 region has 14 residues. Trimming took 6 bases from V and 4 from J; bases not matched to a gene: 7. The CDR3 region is CASRPGTGLYEQYF. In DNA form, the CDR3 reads TGTGCCAGCAGACCCGGGACAGGGTTGTACGAGCAGTACTTC.

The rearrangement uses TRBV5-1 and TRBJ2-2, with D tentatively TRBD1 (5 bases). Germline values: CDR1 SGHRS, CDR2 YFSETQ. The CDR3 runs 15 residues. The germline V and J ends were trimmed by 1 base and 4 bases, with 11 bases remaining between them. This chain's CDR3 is CASSLRGSVTGELFF. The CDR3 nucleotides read TGCGCCAGCAGCTTGAGGGGATCGGTCACCGGGGAGCTGTTTTTT. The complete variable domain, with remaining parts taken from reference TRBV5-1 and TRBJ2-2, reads KAGVTQTPRYLIKTRGQQVTLSCSPISGHRSVSWYQQTPGQGLQFLFEYFSETQRNKGNFPGRFSGRQFSNSRSEMNVSTLELGDSALYLCASSLRGSVTGELFFGEGSRLTVL.

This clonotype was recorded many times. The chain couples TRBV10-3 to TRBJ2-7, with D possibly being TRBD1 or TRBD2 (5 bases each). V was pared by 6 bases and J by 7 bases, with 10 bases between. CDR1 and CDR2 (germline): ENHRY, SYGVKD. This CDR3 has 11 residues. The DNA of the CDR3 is TGTGCCATCAGCGAGGGGTATGAGCAGTACGTC. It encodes CAISEGYEQYV.

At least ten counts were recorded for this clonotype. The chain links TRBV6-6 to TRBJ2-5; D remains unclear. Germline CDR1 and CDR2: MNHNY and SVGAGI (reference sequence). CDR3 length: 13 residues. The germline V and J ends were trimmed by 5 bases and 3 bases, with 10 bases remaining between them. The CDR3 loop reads CASSQVGEETQYF. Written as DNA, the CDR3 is TGTGCCAGCAGTCAGGTCGGCGAAGAGACCCAGTACTTC.

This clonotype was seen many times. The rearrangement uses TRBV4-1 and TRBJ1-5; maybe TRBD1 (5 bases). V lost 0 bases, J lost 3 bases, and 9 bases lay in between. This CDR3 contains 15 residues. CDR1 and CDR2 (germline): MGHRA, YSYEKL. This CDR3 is CASSQEQQVNQPQHF. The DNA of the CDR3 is TGCGCCAGCAGCCAAGAACAACAGGTCAATCAGCCCCAGCATTTT.